This T cell receptor beta chain was found in a study of blood T cell repertoires in COVID-19. TCRdb's table, derived via immunoSEQ multiplex PCR, lists solely in-frame clones and lacks some. Here the sample spans approximately 280,000 clones, 85% to 90% being singletons. This clone was detected a few times. CDR3 length equals 15 residues. The ends were cut back, 3 bases at V and 0 bases at J, with 9 bases in the middle. CDR1 is SEHNR and CDR2 is FQNEAQ in the germline V gene (reference sequence). The source is a woman between 18 and 30 years old with acute COVID-19. The genes are TRBV7-9 and TRBJ1-3, with D possibly being TRBD1 (5 bases). The sample was PBMCs or T cells enriched from blood (not recorded which). Here the CDR3 DNA reads TGTGCCAGCAGCTTCGACAGACCCTCTGGAAACACCATATATTTT. This sequence encodes CASSFDRPSGNTIYF. Using reference TRBV7-9 and TRBJ1-3 for the parts outside the CDR3, the full variable domain is DTGVSQNPRHKITKRGQNVTFRCDPISEHNRLYWYRQTLGQGPEFLTYFQNEAQLEKSRLLSDRFSAERPKGSFSTLEIQRTEQGDSAMYLCASSFDRPSGNTIYFGEGSWLTVV.